Each of the 32 T cell receptor beta chains below was sequenced from the same sample in a study of regulatory T cells in long-lasting Graves disease. Combining iRepertoire HTBI primers with Arm-PCR of CDR3 regions, the authors built TCR beta libraries. In TCRdb, the multiplex PCR reads were re-called with MiXCR into one record per CDR3 protein. The sample shows some 470,000 distinct CDR3 sequences, 20% to 25% of them seen only once. Sample time point: persistent/refractory GD, antithyroid drugs over 5 years with positive TRAb. Following extraction of RNA from PBMCs, that RNA was used to make the TCR library. The sequencing used peripheral blood mononuclear cells (PBMCs), collected when the disease was refractory, from a patient treated with antithyroid drugs. Receptors originate from a female donor with Graves disease.

This clonotype has only a few counts. This chain connects TRBV6-1 to TRBJ1-6, with D possibly TRBD1 on 5 matching bases. CDR1 MNHNS and CDR2 SASEGT come from the germline V gene. V lost 2 bases and J lost 2, with 13 bases in between. This CDR3 contains 17 residues. The CDR3: CASSESLGRAYNSPLHF. The CDR3 region has the DNA TGTGCCAGCAGTGAAAGTCTCGGCAGGGCCTATAATTCACCCCTCCACTTT.

This clonotype was recorded many times. CDR3 protein: CASSPSQGSNEKLFF. The CDR3 nucleotides read TGTGCCAGCAGCCCCTCCCAGGGTAGTAATGAAAAACTGTTTTTT. V gene TRBV7-2 combines with J gene TRBJ1-4, with D possibly being TRBD1 (5 bases). There are 15 residues in the CDR3. V was cut by 5 bases and J by 4 bases, with 14 bases left in between. Germline V gene lookup returns CDR1 SGHTA and CDR2 FQGNSA.

This clonotype was seen ten or more times. The chain couples TRBV11-2 to TRBJ2-7; D assignment may be TRBD1 or TRBD2 (5 bases each). CDR3 size: 15 residues. V shed 7 bases and J shed 2 bases, with 18 bases lying between them. Germline-derived CDR1 and CDR2 are SGHAT and FQNNGV. CDR3 amino acids: CASTLEGFSAYEQYF. The CDR3 DNA reads as TGTGCCAGCACCCTAGAGGGGTTTTCAGCCTACGAGCAGTACTTC.

This clonotype was recorded a few times. This rearrangement joins TRBV13 to TRBJ2-7; a possible D gene is TRBD2 (5 bases). V lost 4 bases and J 7 bases, leaving 20 bases between the germline ends. The germline V gene has CDR1 PRHDT and CDR2 FYEKMQ (reference sequence). This CDR3 has 15 amino acids. CDR3 sequence reads: CASSSPGDLVGEQYF. DNA for the CDR3: TGTGCCAGCAGCTCCCCCGGGGATCTAGTGGGGGAGCAGTACTTC. Together with reference TRBV13 and TRBJ2-7, the CDR3 gives the full variable domain: AAGVIQSPRHLIKEKRETATLKCYPIPRHDTVYWYQQGPGQDPQFLISFYEKMQSDKGSIPDRFSAQQFSDYHSELNMSSLELGDSALYFCASSSPGDLVGEQYFGPGTRLTVT.

This sequence joins TRBV10-2 and TRBJ1-2, with D perhaps TRBD1 (6 bases). In germline, CDR1 is WSHSY, CDR2 SAAADI. Trimming removed 2 bases from V and 0 bases from J, with 13 bases in between. The CDR3 runs to 16 residues. The CDR3 coding sequence is TGCGCCAGCAGTGAGGGACAGCGTAAAACTAACTATGGCTACACCTTC. Amino acids: CASSEGQRKTNYGYTF.

This clonotype has a count of ten or more. The chain carries TRBV28 and TRBJ2-5, with 7 bases aligning to TRBD1. CDR1 is MDHEN, CDR2 SYDVKM, per germline. V was clipped by 8 bases and J by 0 bases; unmatched bases: 15. This CDR3 spans 17 amino acids. The DNA of the CDR3 is TGTGCCAGCGGAGGCCGCGCCGGGACAGCTTACCAAGAGACCCAGTACTTC. The encoded protein is CASGGRAGTAYQETQYF.

This clonotype was seen repeatedly, ten times or more. The chain couples TRBV12-3 or TRBV12-4 to TRBJ1-5; the match to TRBD1 covers 8 bases. Losses at the gene ends were 3 bases for V and 5 bases for J; bases not matched to a gene: 6. The CDR3 is 15 amino acids. The CDR3 loop reads CASSLFGTGYQPQHF. For the CDR3, the DNA is TGTGCCAGCAGTTTGTTCGGGACAGGCTATCAGCCCCAGCATTTT.

In this sample, this clonotype turned up many times. The chain has TRBV6-9 and TRBJ2-7; unclear D gene. V was cut by 3 bases and J by 4 bases, with 7 bases left in between. The CDR3 extends over 12 amino acids. CDR1 MNHGY and CDR2 SVAAGI come from the germline V gene. The DNA for the CDR3 is TGTGCCAGCAGTTACGAGGCGTACGAGCAGTACTTC. Its protein product is CASSYEAYEQYF.

This clonotype was seen a handful of times. The chain carries TRBV7-8 and TRBJ2-7, with D perhaps matching TRBD1 (5 bases). Germline lookup yields CDR1 SGHVS and CDR2 FQNEAQ. The CDR3 covers 15 residues. V was trimmed by 7 bases and J by 4 bases, leaving 20 bases between them. The CDR3 nucleotides are TGTGCCAGCACCACTATCGAAGGGGAAGAGTACGAGCAGTACTTC. The encoded protein is CASTTIEGEEYEQYF. Based on the CDR3 plus reference TRBV7-8 and TRBJ2-7, the full variable domain is GAGVSQSPRYKVAKRGQDVALRCDPISGHVSLFWYQQALGQGPEFLTYFQNEAQLDKSGLPSDRFFAERPEGSVSTLKIQRTQQEDSAVYLCASTTIEGEEYEQYFGPGTRLTVT.

This clonotype was seen a handful of times. Since a much larger clone is just one base distant, this may be a read error. Here the CDR3 omits its conserved ending phenylalanine or tryptophan, so a read error is the likely source. The chain has TRBV27 and TRBJ2-5; TRBD2 matches 10 bases. The ends lost 4 bases at V and 4 bases at J; junction bases unmatched: 3. Germline assignment: CDR1 MNHEY and CDR2 SMNVEV (reference sequence). The CDR3 runs to 14 residues. CDR3 sequence: CASSSAGGLETQYS. The CDR3 DNA reads as TGTGCCAGCAGTTCAGCGGGGGGGCTAGAGACCCAGTACTCC.

This sequence joins TRBV7-8 and TRBJ2-3, with 7 bases lining up with TRBD2. The CDR3 totals 16 residues. Germline assignment: CDR1 SGHVS and CDR2 FQNEAQ. Trimming removed 1 base from V and 4 bases from J; junction bases left unmatched: 8. CDR3 nucleotide sequence: TGTGCCAGCAGCTTAGGGGGTCTAGCGGTCGCAGATACGCAGTATTTT. It is translated as CASSLGGLAVADTQYF.

This clonotype has more than one count but fewer than ten. This chain links TRBV5-1 with TRBJ2-7; D remains ambiguous. Germline lookup yields CDR1 SGHRS and CDR2 YFSETQ. There are 15 residues in the CDR3. V was trimmed by 8 bases and J by 2 bases, leaving 20 bases between them. The CDR3 loop is CASTNGGLDPYEQYF. The CDR3 nucleotides are TGCGCCAGTACCAACGGTGGTCTAGACCCCTACGAGCAGTACTTC. The whole variable domain, filled in from reference TRBV5-1 and TRBJ2-7, reads KAGVTQTPRYLIKTRGQQVTLSCSPISGHRSVSWYQQTPGQGLQFLFEYFSETQRNKGNFPGRFSGRQFSNSRSEMNVSTLELGDSALYLCASTNGGLDPYEQYFGPGTRLTVT.

On this clonotype: A much bigger clone sits one base away, suggesting this may be a read error. This sequence joins TRBV6-2 or TRBV6-3 and TRBJ1-1; 9 positions match TRBD1. The CDR3 has 16 amino acids. Germline V CDR1 and CDR2: MNHEY, SVGEGT. V trimming: 5 bases; J trimming: 3 bases; junction bases outside the gene matches: 10. The CDR3 nucleotides are TGTGCCAGCAGTCACCCCCGGGACAGGGAACACACTGAAGCTTTCTTT. It codes for CASSHPRDREHTEAFF.

This clonotype was seen many times. The J gene is TRBJ2-7, the V gene TRBV12-3 or TRBV12-4; D perhaps matches TRBD2 (5 bases). V was trimmed by 5 bases and J by 2 bases, leaving 10 bases between them. This CDR3 spans 13 amino acids. This CDR3 reads CASSASGTYEQYF. CDR3 sequence (DNA): TGTGCCAGCAGTGCCTCCGGGACCTACGAGCAGTACTTC.

The V call is TRBV7-8, the J call TRBJ2-1, with D uncertain. Germline CDR1 SGHVS, CDR2 FQNEAQ. The CDR3 sequence is 13 residues long. Trimming shortened V by 0 bases and J by 6 bases, and 6 bases separated the two germline ends. The CDR3 here is CASSLAGSNEQFF. Written as DNA, the CDR3 is TGTGCCAGCAGCTTAGCGGGCAGCAATGAGCAGTTCTTC.

In its sample, this clonotype was seen a few times. The V call is TRBV6-1, the J call TRBJ2-3, with D possibly called TRBD1 or TRBD2 (5 bases each). The CDR3 spans 14 residues. The V gene's germline CDR1 is MNHNS and CDR2 SASEGT. V lost 5 bases and J 6 bases, leaving 15 bases between the germline ends. Written as DNA, the CDR3 is TGTGCCAGCAGTAAACCGGGACCTCGGGATACGCAGTATTTT. Translation: CASSKPGPRDTQYF.

The table lists this clonotype with many counts. The chain uses TRBV5-1 and TRBJ1-1; D is unresolved. V shed 0 bases and J shed 4 bases, with 10 bases lying between them. CDR1 SGHRS and CDR2 YFSETQ come from the germline V gene. The CDR3 extends over 14 amino acids. In DNA form, the CDR3 reads TGCGCCAGCAGCTTGGGGTTTGGGTTCACTGAAGCTTTCTTT. It encodes CASSLGFGFTEAFF.

This sequence joins TRBV24-1 and TRBJ2-7; no clear D. The CDR3 is 13 amino acids. Germline assignment: CDR1 KGHDR and CDR2 SFDVKD. V lost 4 bases and J 3 bases, leaving 9 bases between the germline ends. The CDR3 sequence is CATSDGRSYEQYF. The CDR3 DNA is TGTGCCACCAGTGACGGCAGGAGCTACGAGCAGTACTTC.

This clonotype was seen many times. The J gene is TRBJ1-5, the V gene TRBV12-3 or TRBV12-4, with D unresolved. The V end was cut by 5 bases, the J end by 6 bases, with 14 bases between. The CDR3 is 14 residues long. The CDR3 DNA follows: TGTGCCAGCAGTAATACAGAGACGGGTCAGCCCCAGCATTTT. Its translation is CASSNTETGQPQHF.

There are many counts of this clonotype. The V call is TRBV7-6, the J call TRBJ2-7; D possibly corresponds to TRBD1 (5 bases). In germline, CDR1 is SGHVS, CDR2 FNYEAQ. CDR3 length: 16 residues. Trimming removed 0 bases at V and 1 base at J, with 13 bases between. CDR3 sequence reads: CASSLAAGLQSYEQYF. In nucleotides, the CDR3 is TGTGCCAGCAGCTTAGCGGCAGGGCTTCAGTCCTACGAGCAGTACTTC.

This clonotype was detected ten times or more. The chain combines TRBV28 with TRBJ2-5; D might be TRBD1 or TRBD2, each matching 5 bases. The V gene lost 5 bases and the J gene lost 9 bases, with 13 bases spanning the gap. CDR3 length: 12 amino acids. The germline V gene has CDR1 MDHEN and CDR2 SYDVKM. CDR3 protein: CASSGDGEPQYF. For the CDR3, the DNA is TGTGCCAGCAGTGGGGACGGGGAGCCCCAGTACTTC.

The chain carries TRBV7-9 and TRBJ1-2, with D possibly TRBD1 on 5 matching bases. Per germline, CDR1 SEHNR and CDR2 FQNEAQ (reference sequence). The ends were cut back, 7 bases at V and 7 bases at J, with 16 bases in the middle. The CDR3 sequence is 13 residues long. The CDR3 region has the DNA TGTGCCAGCAACCCCGGGGCCCGAGGTGGCTACACCTTC. Translation: CASNPGARGGYTF.

This clonotype was recorded many times. A much larger clone lies one base from this, so it may be a read error. The chain couples TRBV5-6 to TRBJ2-7; D may be TRBD1 (6 bases). V was shortened by 2 bases and J by 6 bases, with 6 bases between the two germline ends. The CDR3 runs 11 residues. CDR1 is SGHDT and CDR2 is YYEEEE in the germline V gene. The CDR3 region is CASSFRGEQYF. The CDR3 DNA reads as TGTGCCAGCAGCTTCAGGGGCGAGCAGTACTTC.

The chain carries TRBV20-1 and TRBJ1-1, with 7 bases aligning to TRBD1. The CDR3 is 13 amino acids. The J segment lost 5 bases and the V segment lost 4 bases, leaving 7 bases of the junction unmatched. Looked up from germline, CDR1 is DFQATT and CDR2 is SNEGSKA (reference sequence). In nucleotides, the CDR3 is TGCAGTGCTACGACAGGGTCGGAGACTGAAGCTTTCTTT. This gives the protein CSATTGSETEAFF.

This clonotype was seen only a few times. The V and J genes are TRBV3-1 and TRBJ1-2; 10 bases map to TRBD1. Trimming cost V 4 bases and J 1 base; bases outside gene matches: 3. Looked up from germline, CDR1 is LGHDT and CDR2 is YNNKEL (reference sequence). The CDR3 has 15 residues. CDR3 protein: CASSPGDRGNYGYTF. The CDR3 bases are TGTGCCAGCAGCCCTGGGGACAGGGGTAACTATGGCTACACCTTC.

This clonotype came up many times. V is TRBV7-9 and J is TRBJ1-1, with D possibly being TRBD1 (6 bases). In germline, CDR1 is SEHNR, CDR2 FQNEAQ (reference sequence). CDR3 length: 13 residues. The V end lost 5 bases, the J end lost 4 bases, and 11 bases lay between the germline ends. This CDR3 reads CASSLGTSTEAFF. The CDR3 bases are TGTGCCAGCAGCCTGGGGACAAGCACTGAAGCTTTCTTT.

This clonotype was seen many times. V usage is TRBV30 and J usage is TRBJ1-2; tentatively, D is TRBD1 (6 bases). The germline V gene has CDR1 GTSNPN and CDR2 SVGIG (reference sequence). This CDR3 comprises 15 residues. Between the trimmed V and J ends, which lost 4 bases and 8 bases, there was a span of 23 bases. CDR3 nucleotides: TGTGCCTGGACGTTATTACAGGGAGGGGAGGACGGCTACACCTTC. As protein: CAWTLLQGGEDGYTF.

This clonotype was picked up many times. The chain employs TRBV15 and TRBJ1-5, with no clear D. The V gene lost 0 bases and the J gene lost 2 bases, with 5 bases spanning the gap. This CDR3 spans 14 amino acids. Per the germline V gene, CDR1 is LNHNV and CDR2 is YYDKDF (reference sequence). The CDR3 sequence is CATSRDKGNQPQHF. The CDR3 DNA is TGTGCCACCAGCAGAGATAAGGGCAATCAGCCCCAGCATTTT.

This clonotype was detected only a few times. The genes are TRBV4-1 and TRBJ2-4, with D maybe TRBD1 (5 bases). V was clipped by 2 bases and J by 2 bases, with 13 bases between them. From germline, CDR1 is MGHRA and CDR2 YSYEKL. The CDR3 is 16 residues long. The DNA for the CDR3 is TGCGCCAGCAGCCAACCCAGGGAACGTTCCAAAAACATTCAGTACTTC. Translated: CASSQPRERSKNIQYF.

In nucleotides, the CDR3 is TGTGCCAGCACCCCCCCGGGGAACAAAAACATTCAGTACTTC. Its translation is CASTPPGNKNIQYF. The chain recombines TRBV7-9 with TRBJ2-4, with D possibly being TRBD2 (5 bases). CDR3 length: 14 residues. Germline-derived CDR1 and CDR2 are SEHNR and FQNEAQ (reference sequence). V gave up 7 bases and J gave up 3 bases, with 13 bases separating them.

There are a few counts of this clonotype. The chain joins TRBV4-1 to TRBJ1-2; TRBD1 matches at 9 bases. The ends lost 5 bases at V and 7 bases at J; junction bases unmatched: 5. The CDR3 covers 13 residues. Germline V gene data show CDR1 as MGHRA and CDR2 as YSYEKL. CDR3 in DNA: TGCGCCAGCAGCGAGCGGACAGGGGTTGGCTACACCTTC. Its protein product is CASSERTGVGYTF.

The sample holds many counts of this clonotype. This rearrangement joins TRBV28 to TRBJ2-7; D assignment may be TRBD1 or TRBD2 (5 bases each). Germline V gives CDR1 MDHEN, CDR2 SYDVKM. The CDR3 totals 16 residues. Trimming shortened V by 3 bases and J by 1 base, and 16 bases separated the two germline ends. The CDR3 region is CASSFPPRDGSYEQYF. In DNA form, the CDR3 reads TGTGCCAGCAGTTTCCCCCCCCGGGACGGTTCCTACGAGCAGTACTTC.